This T cell receptor (beta chain) was sequenced in a study of identical twins. This clonotype was picked up many times. The target antigen is unknown. Germline assignment: CDR1 DFQATT and CDR2 SNEGSKA (reference sequence). Trimming left V 6 bases short and J 5 bases short, with 15 bases between. This CDR3 region has 13 residues. TCRdb ran MiXCR on the 5' RACE reads and lists one entry per CDR3 protein. The sample holds roughly 750,000 distinct CDR3 sequences, about 20% seen once. Findings and caveats of the study: Weaker excess twin sharing was seen among beta out-of-frame sequences.

A further study also used this sample, focusing on T cells expressing NK-cell markers. That work states: Topping the CD3+CD56-NKG2C+ fraction as well were these clonotypes, in a few donors.

This sequence was found in a woman younger than 35 in good health. V usage is TRBV20-1 and J usage is TRBJ2-3; D perhaps matches TRBD1 (6 bases). Sequenced input: PBMCs. In nucleotides, the CDR3 is TGCAGTGCCCTTGGGACGGGACAAGATACGCAGTATTTT. This gives the protein CSALGTGQDTQYF.